The 30 T cell receptor beta chains given below trace back to one sample, sequenced in a study of neoadjuvant anti-PD-1 for oral cavity cancer. Assay: immunoSEQ multiplex PCR; the TCRdb copy retains only in-frame clones and omits some. The table records over 65,000 clones, 70% to 90% of them present only once. Time point denoted: after neoadjuvant nivolumab, at surgical resection. Specimen: PBMCs, collected after nivolumab (anti-PD-1) treatment. These receptors were taken from a person aged 40-85 years with oral cavity squamous cell carcinoma.

The chain is built from TRBV5-1 and TRBJ2-7; 8 bases fit TRBD2. The CDR3 totals 15 residues. Unmatched junction bases numbered 7, after V lost 4 bases and J lost 1 base. Per the germline V gene, CDR1 is SGHRS and CDR2 is YFSETQ. The CDR3 loop reads CASSPAGGRSYEQYF. CDR3 bases: TGCGCCAGCAGCCCCGCGGGGGGCCGATCCTACGAGCAGTACTTC.

V and J are TRBV9 and TRBJ2-5; D may be TRBD2 (6 bases). V was trimmed by 0 bases and J by 4 bases, leaving 16 bases between them. Germline V gives CDR1 SGDLS, CDR2 YYNGEE. This CDR3 contains 16 residues. CDR3 sequence: CASSVERGGHPETQYF. Here the CDR3 DNA reads TGTGCCAGCAGCGTAGAAAGGGGAGGCCACCCAGAGACCCAGTACTTC.

This chain links TRBV28 with TRBJ1-5; 7 nucleotides align to TRBD1. CDR3 size: 15 residues. J lost 0 bases, V lost 6 bases, and 5 bases had no gene match. CDR1 is MDHEN and CDR2 is SYDVKM in the germline V gene. CDR3 in amino acids: CASSRDSYSNQPQHF. CDR3 in DNA: TGTGCCAGCAGCCGGGACAGCTATAGCAATCAGCCCCAGCATTTT.

The chain recombines TRBV7-3 with TRBJ1-2; D gene unclear. V was trimmed by 0 bases and J by 7 bases, leaving 18 bases between them. This CDR3 has 16 amino acids. CDR1 and CDR2 (germline): SGHTA, FQGTGA. The CDR3 region is CASSLTPETGPGGYTF. The CDR3 region has the DNA TGTGCCAGCAGCTTAACGCCTGAGACGGGCCCGGGTGGCTACACCTTC.

This chain links TRBV5-1 with TRBJ1-1; weak D call: TRBD1 (5 bases). This CDR3 has 14 residues. Germline-derived CDR1 and CDR2 are SGHRS and YFSETQ. Trimming pared 4 bases from V and 3 bases from J, leaving 13 bases between. In DNA, the CDR3 is TGCGCCAGCAGCCTACGACAGACCCACACTGAAGCTTTCTTT. Encoded protein: CASSLRQTHTEAFF.

This chain's CDR3 is CAGQTGGDQPQHF. The DNA for the CDR3 is TGTGCCGGTCAAACAGGGGGCGATCAGCCCCAGCATTTT. The chain uses TRBV28 and TRBJ1-5, with TRBD1 matching over 9 bases. Germline V gives CDR1 MDHEN, CDR2 SYDVKM. This CDR3 is built from 13 residues. V lost 11 bases, J lost 5 bases, and 7 bases stayed unmatched.

The rearrangement uses TRBV6-5 and TRBJ2-3, with D maybe TRBD1 (6 bases). This CDR3 region has 11 residues. V dropped 6 bases and J dropped 6 bases, with 7 bases sitting between them. From germline, CDR1 is MNHEY and CDR2 SVGAGI. The DNA for the CDR3 is TGTGCCAGCAGGCAGGGGGATACGCAGTATTTT. Amino acids: CASRQGDTQYF.

The J gene is TRBJ2-7, the V gene TRBV5-1; D remains ambiguous. The CDR3 is 15 amino acids. The germline V and J ends were trimmed by 0 bases and 4 bases, with 14 bases remaining between them. Germline V gene sequence: CDR1 SGHRS, CDR2 YFSETQ. CDR3: CASSLGSRALYEQYF. DNA for the CDR3: TGCGCCAGCAGCTTGGGTTCAAGAGCCCTATACGAGCAGTACTTC. Filled out from reference TRBV5-1 and TRBJ2-7, the complete variable domain reads KAGVTQTPRYLIKTRGQQVTLSCSPISGHRSVSWYQQTPGQGLQFLFEYFSETQRNKGNFPGRFSGRQFSNSRSEMNVSTLELGDSALYLCASSLGSRALYEQYFGPGTRLTVT.

This sequence joins TRBV4-2 and TRBJ2-7, with 8 bases lining up with TRBD2. Trimming removed 1 base from V and 4 bases from J; junction bases left unmatched: 6. In germline, CDR1 is LGHNA, CDR2 YNFKEQ. The CDR3 sequence is 15 residues long. The DNA of the CDR3 is TGTGCCAGCAGCCAAGGCGAGACTAGCGCTTACGAGCAGTACTTC. It specifies CASSQGETSAYEQYF.

The chain is built from TRBV6-1 and TRBJ1-5; possible D gene TRBD1, 6 bases. V was trimmed by 3 bases and J by 2 bases, leaving 17 bases between them. CDR1 and CDR2 from the germline V gene are MNHNS and SASEGT. CDR3 length: 17 residues. DNA of the CDR3: TGTGCCAGCAGTGAGAGCCGGGCAGGGGATCGCAATCAGCCCCAGCATTTT. Protein: CASSESRAGDRNQPQHF.

This clone showed up just once. The J gene is TRBJ1-1, the V gene TRBV5-1; D call uncertain. The CDR3 sequence is 15 residues long. Germline loops: CDR1 SGHRS, CDR2 YFSETQ. V lost 0 bases and J 1 base, leaving 10 bases between the germline ends. CDR3 nucleotide sequence: TGCGCCAGCAGCTTGGATGGCTCAGGGAACACTGAAGCTTTCTTT. Translated, it gives CASSLDGSGNTEAFF. The whole variable domain, remainder taken from reference TRBV5-1 and TRBJ1-1, is KAGVTQTPRYLIKTRGQQVTLSCSPISGHRSVSWYQQTPGQGLQFLFEYFSETQRNKGNFPGRFSGRQFSNSRSEMNVSTLELGDSALYLCASSLDGSGNTEAFFGQGTRLTVV.

The chain is built from TRBV27 and TRBJ2-5, with D perhaps TRBD2 (6 bases). CDR3 length equals 14 residues. Germline V CDR1 and CDR2: MNHEY, SMNVEV (reference sequence). V was shortened by 1 base and J by 3 bases, with 9 bases between the two germline ends. The CDR3 sequence is CASSLFASEETQYF. The CDR3 DNA is TGTGCCAGCAGTTTATTTGCTAGCGAAGAGACCCAGTACTTC.

The V and J genes are TRBV30 and TRBJ1-1; no clear D gene. CDR1 is GTSNPN and CDR2 is SVGIG in the germline V gene (reference sequence). The CDR3 contains 13 residues. With 3 bases removed from V and 0 bases from J, the gap between germline ends came to 8 bases. The CDR3 nucleotides read TGTGCCTGGAGACGCAGGTTGAACACTGAAGCTTTCTTT. It codes for CAWRRRLNTEAFF.

This clone appeared a single time. The chain recombines TRBV10-3 with TRBJ2-1; 8 bases fit TRBD2. V shed 3 bases, J shed 7 bases, and the junction held 11 bases outside the gene matches. Per the germline V gene, CDR1 is ENHRY and CDR2 is SYGVKD. The CDR3 loop spans 16 amino acids. CDR3 DNA sequence: TGTGCCATCAGTGATCCCACGACGGGAGGGACAAATGAGCAGTTCTTC. This translates into CAISDPTTGGTNEQFF.

V gene TRBV25-1 combines with J gene TRBJ1-2, with D possibly matching TRBD1 (6 bases). This CDR3 is built from 14 residues. The V end lost 4 bases, the J end lost 7 bases, and 16 bases lay between the germline ends. CDR1 MGHDK and CDR2 SYGVNS come from the germline V gene. The DNA of the CDR3 is TGTGCCAGCAGTGTGGCCGGGACATCGGCTGGCTACACCTTC. Translating it yields CASSVAGTSAGYTF.

The J gene is TRBJ2-7, the V gene TRBV9, with 10 bases identical to TRBD1. J gave up 6 bases and V 2 bases, and 2 bases lay outside the gene matches. CDR1 and CDR2 (germline): SGDLS, YYNGEE. The CDR3 spans 13 residues. The DNA of the CDR3 is TGTGCCAGCAGCGTGGGACAGGGGACCGAGCAGTACTTC. Its translation is CASSVGQGTEQYF.

The chain joins TRBV13 to TRBJ1-3; no firm D call. Germline V gives CDR1 PRHDT, CDR2 FYEKMQ (reference sequence). This CDR3 contains 15 residues. V was pared by 6 bases and J by 0 bases, with 12 bases between. As DNA, the CDR3 is TGTGCCAGCAGGGAGGGTGGTCCCTCTGGAAACACCATATATTTT. Translation: CASREGGPSGNTIYF. The entire variable domain, with the rest obtained from reference TRBV13 and TRBJ1-3, is as follows: AAGVIQSPRHLIKEKRETATLKCYPIPRHDTVYWYQQGPGQDPQFLISFYEKMQSDKGSIPDRFSAQQFSDYHSELNMSSLELGDSALYFCASREGGPSGNTIYFGEGSWLTVV.

V and J are TRBV7-6 and TRBJ2-2; D is ambiguous. Deletions cut 2 bases from V and 5 bases from J, with 6 bases between. Germline CDR1 reads SGHVS; CDR2 reads FNYEAQ. This CDR3 contains 13 residues. CDR3 coding DNA: TGTGCCAGCAGCTTACAGAGGACCGGGGAGCTGTTTTTT. The encoded protein is CASSLQRTGELFF.

This chain uses TRBV7-3 with TRBJ2-2, with TRBD2 matching 15 bases. The germline V gene encodes CDR1 SGHTA and CDR2 FQGTGA. The length of the CDR3 is 17 residues. J gave up 5 bases and V 5 bases, and 6 bases lay outside the gene matches. CDR3 DNA: TGTGCCAGCAGCCCCGCGGGACTAGCGGGGGGAACCGGGGAGCTGTTTTTT. Its protein is CASSPAGLAGGTGELFF.

J is TRBJ1-1 and V is TRBV28, with a possible D match to TRBD1 (6 bases). The CDR3 runs to 18 residues. Trimming left V 4 bases short and J 5 bases short, with 26 bases between. CDR1 is MDHEN and CDR2 is SYDVKM in the germline V gene. The CDR3 loop is CASSSNEASRGANTEAFF. The CDR3 DNA is TGTGCCAGCAGTTCAAACGAAGCCTCCCGGGGGGCCAATACTGAAGCTTTCTTT.

V gene TRBV19 combines with J gene TRBJ1-1; no definite D call. There are 14 residues in the CDR3. The V end lost 3 bases, the J end lost 3 bases, and 11 bases lay between the germline ends. Germline assignment: CDR1 LNHDA and CDR2 SQIVND (reference sequence). CDR3 bases: TGTGCCAGTAGTATCGCAGGCCGCCACACTGAAGCTTTCTTT. As protein: CASSIAGRHTEAFF.

In this sample, this clone turned up a few times. This sequence joins TRBV5-4 and TRBJ1-3; TRBD1 matches at 7 bases. The germline V gene encodes CDR1 SGHNT and CDR2 YYREEE (reference sequence). The length of the CDR3 is 17 residues. V lost 4 bases and J lost 3; bases outside the gene matches: 13. The CDR3 region is CASSVQPGTEGGNTIYF. In nucleotides, the CDR3 is TGTGCCAGCAGCGTACAGCCCGGGACAGAAGGTGGAAACACCATATATTTT.

The V call is TRBV14, the J call TRBJ1-6, with D unresolved. Germline V gene lookup returns CDR1 SGHDN and CDR2 FVKESK. This CDR3 spans 13 amino acids. V lost 7 bases and J 7 bases, leaving 11 bases between the germline ends. CDR3 sequence: CASNLQYNSPLHF. CDR3 DNA sequence: TGTGCCAGCAATTTGCAGTACAATTCACCCCTCCACTTT.

The chain has TRBV28 and TRBJ1-1, with 10 bases identical to TRBD1. CDR1 and CDR2 from the germline V gene are MDHEN and SYDVKM. J was trimmed by 1 base and V by 2 bases; bases with no gene match: 7. The CDR3 covers 17 residues. The CDR3 protein is CASSLTTGTGANTEAFF. The CDR3 region has the DNA TGTGCCAGCAGTTTAACTACCGGGACAGGGGCGAACACTGAAGCTTTCTTT.

This clone was counted a few times. The rearrangement links TRBV7-9 to TRBJ1-5; 7 nucleotides agree with TRBD1. Germline CDR1 reads SEHNR; CDR2 reads FQNEAQ (reference sequence). J lost 4 bases, V lost 3 bases, and 3 bases had no gene match. The CDR3 runs to 14 residues. The CDR3 region has the DNA TGTGCCAGCAGCTTCCCGGGACAGAATCAGCCCCAGCATTTT. Encoded protein: CASSFPGQNQPQHF.

The count of this clone is one. The chain couples TRBV5-1 to TRBJ2-3; the D is unclear. The ends were cut back, 0 bases at V and 4 bases at J, with 6 bases in the middle. The CDR3 extends over 13 amino acids. The germline V gene encodes CDR1 SGHRS and CDR2 YFSETQ. DNA of the CDR3: TGCGCCAGCAGCTTGGCCCCTCCAGATACGCAGTATTTT. Protein product: CASSLAPPDTQYF.

The chain joins TRBV5-3 to TRBJ1-2; tentative D call: TRBD1 (6 bases). TRBV5-3 is recorded as an ORF, its role being uncertain. The CDR3 loop spans 14 amino acids. Trimming removed 0 bases from V and 3 bases from J, with 9 bases in between. The CDR3 DNA reads TGTGCCAGAAGCTTGGCGGACAGTGACTATGGCTACACCTTC. It yields the protein CARSLADSDYGYTF.

The chain employs TRBV9 and TRBJ2-6, with D unresolved. Between the trimmed V and J ends, which lost 0 bases and 4 bases, there was a span of 8 bases. CDR1 and CDR2 from the germline V gene are SGDLS and YYNGEE. This CDR3 has 15 residues. CDR3 in amino acids: CASSVGGLGANVLTF. CDR3 in DNA: TGTGCCAGCAGCGTAGGTGGGCTAGGGGCCAACGTCCTGACTTTC.

V is TRBV10-3 and J is TRBJ2-7, with D perhaps matching TRBD1 (5 bases). The germline gives CDR1 ENHRY, CDR2 SYGVKD. V lost 0 bases to trimming and J lost 6 bases, with 12 bases between them. This CDR3 spans 14 amino acids. CDR3 protein: CAISESRTPGEQYF. Here the CDR3 DNA reads TGTGCCATCAGTGAGTCGAGGACACCCGGCGAGCAGTACTTC.

The chain links TRBV7-9 to TRBJ2-7; 11 bases map to TRBD1. The CDR3 has 15 amino acids. Trimming took 1 base from V and 6 from J; bases not matched to a gene: 5. Germline CDR1 SEHNR, CDR2 FQNEAQ (reference sequence). In DNA form, the CDR3 reads TGTGCCAGCAGCTTAGGATCCGGGACAGGGGGCGAGCAGTACTTC. It specifies CASSLGSGTGGEQYF. Full variable domain (remainder filled in from reference TRBV7-9 and TRBJ2-7): DTGVSQNPRHKITKRGQNVTFRCDPISEHNRLYWYRQTLGQGPEFLTYFQNEAQLEKSRLLSDRFSAERPKGSFSTLEIQRTEQGDSAMYLCASSLGSGTGGEQYFGPGTRLTVT.